This T cell receptor beta chain was sequenced during a study of shared clonotypes between healthy human individuals. The authors' processing: Junction-only immunoSEQ data arrived without quality scores, meaning filtering differed. Sequenced by immunoSEQ multiplex PCR; TCRdb stores in-frame clones only, minus some. V and J calls and clone size are as listed in that table; D and trimming were resolved from the DNA. The table lists a few million clones, 93% of them singletons. Naive CD8 cells comprised CD45RO-negative, CCR7-positively selected cells, excluding terminally differentiated effector memory CD45RA+ cells. Germline trimming cut 3 bases from V and 5 bases from J; bases unmatched to any gene: 14. The CDR3 spans 17 residues. Germline CDR1 and CDR2: MNHEY and SMNVEV (reference sequence).

The source is a young man in good health. Some clones in this sample may be carry-over from other donors' samples. Sequenced: naive CD8+ T cells from PBMCs. The chain has TRBV27 and TRBJ2-7; 9 nucleotides match TRBD1. Written as DNA, the CDR3 is TGTGCCAGCAGTTTCTCCGAACCGGGACAGGGAATGGACGAGCAGTACTTC. Amino acid sequence: CASSFSEPGQGMDEQYF.